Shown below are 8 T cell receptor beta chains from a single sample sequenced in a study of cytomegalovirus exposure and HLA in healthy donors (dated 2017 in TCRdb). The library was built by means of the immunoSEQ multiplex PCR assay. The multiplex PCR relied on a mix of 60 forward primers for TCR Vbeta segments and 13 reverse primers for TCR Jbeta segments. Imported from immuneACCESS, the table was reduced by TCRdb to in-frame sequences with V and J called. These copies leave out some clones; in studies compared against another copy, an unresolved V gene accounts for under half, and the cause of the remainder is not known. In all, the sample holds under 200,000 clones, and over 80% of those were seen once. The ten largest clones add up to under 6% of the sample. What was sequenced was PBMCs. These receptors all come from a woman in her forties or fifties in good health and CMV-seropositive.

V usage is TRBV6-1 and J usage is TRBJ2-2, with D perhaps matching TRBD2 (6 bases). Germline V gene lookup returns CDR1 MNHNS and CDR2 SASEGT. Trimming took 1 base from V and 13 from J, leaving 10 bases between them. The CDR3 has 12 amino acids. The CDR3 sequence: CASSEGDSRLFF. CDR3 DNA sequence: TGTGCCAGCAGTGAAGGGGACTCCCGGCTGTTTTTT.

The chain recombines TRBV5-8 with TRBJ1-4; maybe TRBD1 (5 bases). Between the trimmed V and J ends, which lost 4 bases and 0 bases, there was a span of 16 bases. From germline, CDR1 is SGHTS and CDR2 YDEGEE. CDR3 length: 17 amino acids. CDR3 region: CASSLEGATATNEKLFF. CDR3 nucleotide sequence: TGTGCCAGCAGCCTCGAAGGGGCGACGGCAACTAATGAAAAACTGTTTTTT.

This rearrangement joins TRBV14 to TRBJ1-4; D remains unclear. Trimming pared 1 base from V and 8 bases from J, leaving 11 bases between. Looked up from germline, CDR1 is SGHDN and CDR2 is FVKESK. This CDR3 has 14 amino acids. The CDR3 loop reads CASSQGVLPEKLFF. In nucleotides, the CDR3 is TGTGCCAGCAGCCAAGGAGTCCTTCCCGAAAAACTGTTTTTT.

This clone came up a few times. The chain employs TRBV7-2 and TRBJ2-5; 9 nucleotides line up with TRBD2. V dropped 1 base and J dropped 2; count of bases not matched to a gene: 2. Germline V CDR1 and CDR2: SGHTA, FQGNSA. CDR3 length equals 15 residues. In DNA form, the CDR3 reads TGTGCCAGCAGCTTAGTTCTAGCGGGGCAAGAGACCCAGTACTTC. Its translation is CASSLVLAGQETQYF.

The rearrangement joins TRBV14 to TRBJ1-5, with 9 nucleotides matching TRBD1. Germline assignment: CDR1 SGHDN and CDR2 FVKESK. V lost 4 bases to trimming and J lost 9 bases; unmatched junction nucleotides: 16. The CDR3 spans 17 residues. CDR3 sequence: CASSLRTGALNVVPQHF. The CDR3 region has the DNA TGTGCCAGCAGCCTCCGGACAGGGGCCCTGAACGTTGTGCCCCAGCATTTT.

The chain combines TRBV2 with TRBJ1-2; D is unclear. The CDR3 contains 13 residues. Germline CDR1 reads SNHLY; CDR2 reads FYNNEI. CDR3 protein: CLSARAGVDGYTF. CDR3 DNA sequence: TGTCTATCAGCAAGGGCGGGAGTGGATGGCTACACCTTC.

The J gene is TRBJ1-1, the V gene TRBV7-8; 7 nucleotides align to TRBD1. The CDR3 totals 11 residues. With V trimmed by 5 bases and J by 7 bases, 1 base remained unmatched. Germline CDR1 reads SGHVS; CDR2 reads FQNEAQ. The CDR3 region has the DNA TGTGCCAGCAGCGGGACAGTTGAAGCTTTCTTT. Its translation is CASSGTVEAFF.

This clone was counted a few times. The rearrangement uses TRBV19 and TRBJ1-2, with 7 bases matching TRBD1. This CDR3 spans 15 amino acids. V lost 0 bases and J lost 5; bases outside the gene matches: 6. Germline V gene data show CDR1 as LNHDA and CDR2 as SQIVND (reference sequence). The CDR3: CASSIDGTVTYGYTF. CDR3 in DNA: TGTGCCAGTAGTATAGACGGGACAGTAACGTATGGCTACACCTTC. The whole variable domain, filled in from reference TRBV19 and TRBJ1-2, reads DGGITQSPKYLFRKEGQNVTLSCEQNLNHDAMYWYRQDPGQGLRLIYYSQIVNDFQKGDIAEGYSVSREKKESFPLTVTSAQKNPTAFYLCASSIDGTVTYGYTFGSGTRLTVV.